This entry describes one TCR beta chain. TCR beta CDR3 regions were amplified from RNA. Carried out on the TCR CDR3, a first-round RT-PCR used the HTBI primer set. TCRdb re-called the multiplex PCR reads with MiXCR, one entry per CDR3 protein. Counted here are fewer than 40,000 distinct CDR3 sequences, approximately 52% occurring once; the ten biggest clones make up roughly a sixth. V lost 6 bases to trimming and J lost 2 bases, with 14 bases between them. The CDR3 contains 14 residues. The data stem from a study of T cells in Graves' hyperthyroidism and ophthalmopathy. Sequenced material: blood. V and J are TRBV12-3 or TRBV12-4 and TRBJ2-7, with D unresolved. This TCR was recovered from a man aged 40-49 years with Graves' ophthalmopathy. The chain's CDR3 is CASRPLGQTYEQYF. The CDR3, as DNA: TGTGCCAGCAGGCCCCTAGGGCAAACCTACGAGCAGTACTTC.